Sequencing of this TCR beta chain was carried out in a study of spatial heterogeneity in lung cancer (dated by TCRdb to the late 2010s). A note on the overall study: Beta-chain transcripts were consistently detected in greater numbers than alpha-chain transcripts, which likely reflects a higher abundance of beta-chain transcripts. In the raw uncorrected reads, each unique combination of TCR and UMI appeared more than ten times on average. In non-small cell lung cancer, the study made a quantitative comparison of TCR alpha and beta repertoires among multiple tumor regions, matched nontumor lung and blood. TCR repertoire features were related to nonsynonymous mutation counts determined by whole-exome sequencing of tumor tissue. Both alpha and beta chains were TCR-sequenced in about 240 tumor regions, under 85 matched nontumor lung samples and around 50 PBMC samples obtained at surgery.

The time point label of this sample denotes: sample taken at primary tumor resection. Samples were obtained from about 69 patients with early-stage, untreated non-small cell lung cancer from the lung TRACERx cohort. For TCR sequencing, whole RNA was extracted from tumor and nontumor lung tissue, or from cryopreserved PBMC samples, and no cell sorting was done. A patient was chosen for TCR sequencing only when enough RNA was available from at least two tumor regions. Tumor and adjacent nontumor lung specimens were reviewed by a lung pathologist before selection. Results the study describes overall, beyond this receptor: Additional single-cell paired TCR alpha and beta sequencing was considered necessary to confirm, at a functional level, the hypothesis that regional TCRs recognize regional mutations.

The germline V gene encodes CDR1 SGHDT and CDR2 YYEEEE. Deletion took 4 bases off V and 1 base off J, with a span of 5 bases between the germline ends. Reading from cysteine to phenylalanine, the CDR3 counts 12 amino acids. CDR3 DNA only is kept here, 36 bases in frame from base 1. The library was obtained by 5' RACE. Sequencing took place on a NextSeq 500. The TCR library protocol attached a unique molecular identifier to each TCR cDNA molecule to allow correction of PCR and sequencing errors. Concerning the study's data processing: Decombinator tools were used for TCR identification, UMI-based error correction and CDR3 extraction. Expanded TCRs were defined as those above a frequency of 2 per 1,000, corresponding to the top 1% of the tumor frequency distribution. Rényi diversity was computed with the R vegan package after subsampling each repertoire 100 times to 5,000 TCRs. CDR3 similarity networks were built from amino acid triplet string-kernel similarity, connecting CDR3s with pairwise similarity above 0.82. TCRdb itself trimmed the public reads at Q25 with fastp, ran MiXCR and retained productive beta chains. Here each entry gathers all rows of one CDR3 protein and keeps the most common genes and DNA. These V and J calls originate from TCRdb's pipeline instead of the authors' own analysis. This sample holds 30,000 to 45,000 distinct CDR3 sequences; approximately 3% were observed only once. The ten largest clones add up to around 36% of the sample.

The table lists this clonotype with many counts. The target of this receptor is not known. Qualities for individual bases were not recorded, and no much larger clone is one base off. The TCR originated in a male donor with early-stage non-small cell lung cancer. This specimen consisted of normal lung tissue next to the tumor, obtained at surgery. The chain uses TRBV5-6 and TRBJ1-1; the D segment cannot be called with confidence. The CDR3 region: CASSRGNTEAFF. The nucleotide sequence reads TGTGCCAGCAGCCGAGGGAACACTGAAGCTTTCTTT.